The sequence of this T cell receptor beta chain was determined in a study of OX40 agonist ivuxolimab in advanced cancers. Study outcomes and limitations: More expanded clones were found, on average, in CD8+ than in CD4+ T cells.

Using immunoSEQ multiplex PCR, the repertoire was profiled, and TCRdb retains in-frame clones only, with some absent. The sample carries around 84,000 clones, approximately 90% recorded once. The V gene's germline CDR1 is LNHDA and CDR2 SQIVND (reference sequence). The germline V and J ends were trimmed by 4 bases and 5 bases, with 14 bases remaining between them. The CDR3 consists of 14 residues. A remark on this clone: Its matching antigen is unknown.

This sequence originates from an adult with an advanced solid tumor such as melanoma, head and neck, liver or kidney cancer. The chain uses TRBV19 and TRBJ1-2; maybe TRBD1 (6 bases). The sequencing used CD4+ or CD8+ T cells sorted from blood, collected in a trial of the OX40 agonist ivuxolimab. The CDR3 loop is CASSRRGEYYGYTF. In nucleotides, the CDR3 is TGTGCCAGTAGTAGGAGGGGGGAATATTATGGCTACACCTTC.